The present T cell receptor (beta chain) was sequenced within a study of memory CD4+ T cells and cytomegalovirus serostatus. The sort gate was single viable CD3+CD4+CD8-CD45RO+ cells for memory CD4+ T cells. CMV serostatus came from serum IgG against pp150, pp28, p38, p52. Trimming removed 4 bases at V and 10 bases at J, with 13 bases between. Germline V CDR1 and CDR2: SQVTM, ANQGSEA. This CDR3 spans 11 amino acids. Data came from immunoSEQ multiplex PCR; TCRdb stores just in-frame clones and leaves some out. The data hold around 60,000 clones, with 80% to 85% observed a single time. The chain employs TRBV29-1 and TRBJ1-2; D call uncertain. This TCR came from an adult in good health and CMV-seronegative. The sequenced sample consisted of memory CD4+ T cells from blood. CDR3 coding DNA: TGCAGCGTTGGAGTTCCCGAAGACTACACCTTC. Translation gives CSVGVPEDYTF.